This T cell receptor beta chain was sequenced during a study of blood T cell repertoires in COVID-19. Study at large: COVID-19 samples from acute and convalescent phases originated in the United States, Italy and Spain. From T cells, B-cell-depleted T cells, or PBMCs came the material, which was cDNA or gDNA.

The Seattle patients, enrolled during active infection, were followed longitudinally. Authors' methods: Nucleated cell counts were estimated from reference gene primer amplification. Profiling relied on immunoSEQ multiplex PCR, and the TCRdb table lists in-frame clones only, not all of them. D and trimming were read from the DNA, whereas the V and J calls and clone size are those reported in that table. The sample carries 150,000 to 200,000 clones, roughly 90% recorded once. This clone appeared once. Sequenced: peripheral blood. This receptor was obtained from a woman aged 55-70 years with COVID-19, enrolled during active disease.

CDR3 protein: CATSYRGSGVQTQYF. Written as DNA, the CDR3 is TGTGCCACCTCCTACAGGGGGTCGGGGGTGCAGACCCAGTACTTC. This rearrangement joins TRBV19 to TRBJ2-5; 8 bases line up with TRBD1. The CDR3 has 15 residues. Per the germline V gene, CDR1 is LNHDA and CDR2 is SQIVND (reference sequence). Trimming took 10 bases from V and 6 from J; bases not matched to a gene: 16.